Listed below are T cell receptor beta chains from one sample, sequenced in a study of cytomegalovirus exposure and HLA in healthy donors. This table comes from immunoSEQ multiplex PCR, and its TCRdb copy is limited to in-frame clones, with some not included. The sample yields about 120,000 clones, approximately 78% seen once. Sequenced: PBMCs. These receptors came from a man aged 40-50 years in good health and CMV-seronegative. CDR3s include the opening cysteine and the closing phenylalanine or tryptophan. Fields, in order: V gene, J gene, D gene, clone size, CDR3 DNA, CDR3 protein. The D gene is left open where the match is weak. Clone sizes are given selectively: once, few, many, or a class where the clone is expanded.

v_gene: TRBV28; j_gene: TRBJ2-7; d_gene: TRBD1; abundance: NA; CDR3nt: TGTGCCAGCAGCAGGGGGCAATCCTACGAGCAGTACTTC; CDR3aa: CASSRGQSYEQYF
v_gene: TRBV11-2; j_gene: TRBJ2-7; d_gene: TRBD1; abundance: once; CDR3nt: TGTGCCAGCAGCGAGAGGACAGGGCCCTACGAGCAGTACTTC; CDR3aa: CASSERTGPYEQYF
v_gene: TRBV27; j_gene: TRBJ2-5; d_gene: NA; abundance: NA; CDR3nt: TGTGCCAGCAGTTTATCGCTCAAAGCGGTCCAGTACTTC; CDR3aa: CASSLSLKAVQYF
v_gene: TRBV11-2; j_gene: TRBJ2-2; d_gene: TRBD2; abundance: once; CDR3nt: TGTGCCAGCAGCTGGGGGACTAGCGGGAACACCGGGGAGCTGTTTTTT; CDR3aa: CASSWGTSGNTGELFF
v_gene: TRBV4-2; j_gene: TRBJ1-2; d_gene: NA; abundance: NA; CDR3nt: TGTGCCAGCAGCCAAGACAGGTTCGACGGCTATGGCTACACCTTC; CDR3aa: CASSQDRFDGYGYTF
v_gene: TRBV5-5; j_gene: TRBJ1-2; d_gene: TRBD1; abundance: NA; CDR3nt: TGTGCCAGCAGCTTGGGCGGGACAGGTGTCTACACCTTC; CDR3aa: CASSLGGTGVYTF
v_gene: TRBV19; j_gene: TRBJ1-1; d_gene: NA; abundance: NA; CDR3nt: TGTGCCAGTTCCGTTAGGACAGCTGGGACTGAAGCTTTCTTT; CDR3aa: CASSVRTAGTEAFF
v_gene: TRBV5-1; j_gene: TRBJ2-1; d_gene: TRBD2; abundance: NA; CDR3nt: TGCGCCAGCAGCTTGGATGCGGGACTATACAATGAGCAGTTCTTC; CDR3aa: CASSLDAGLYNEQFF
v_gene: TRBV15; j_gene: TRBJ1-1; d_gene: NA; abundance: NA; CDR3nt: TGTGCCACCAGCAGGGGGCGCGAGGTGAACACTGAAGCTTTCTTT; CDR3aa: CATSRGREVNTEAFF
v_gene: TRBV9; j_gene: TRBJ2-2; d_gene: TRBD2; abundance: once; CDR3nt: TGTGCCAGCAGCGTAGGCGGGGGGTATACCGGGGAGCTGTTTTTT; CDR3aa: CASSVGGGYTGELFF
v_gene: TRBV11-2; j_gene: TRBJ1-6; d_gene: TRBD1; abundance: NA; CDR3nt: TGTGCCAGCAGCATTAATCAGGGGGCCTCCCTCCACTTT; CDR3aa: CASSINQGASLHF
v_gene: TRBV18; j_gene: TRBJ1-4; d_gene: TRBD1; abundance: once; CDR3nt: TGTGCCAGCTCACGGGACAGGAATAATGAAAAACTGTTTTTT; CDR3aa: CASSRDRNNEKLFF
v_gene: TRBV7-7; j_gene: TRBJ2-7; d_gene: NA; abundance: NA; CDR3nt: TGTGCCAGCAGCCAGGACAGTCACTACGAGCAGTACTTC; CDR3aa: CASSQDSHYEQYF
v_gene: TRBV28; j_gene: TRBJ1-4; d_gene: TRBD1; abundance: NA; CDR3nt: TGTGCCAGCAGCTCTCCGGGACAGGGTTCAACTAATGAAAAACTGTTTTTT; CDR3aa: CASSSPGQGSTNEKLFF
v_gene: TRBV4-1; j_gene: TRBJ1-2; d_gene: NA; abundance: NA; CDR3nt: TGCGCCAGCAGCCAAAAAACGGGAGGCTTCTATGGCTACACCTTC; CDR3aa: CASSQKTGGFYGYTF
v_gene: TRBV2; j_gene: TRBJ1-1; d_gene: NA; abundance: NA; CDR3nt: TGTGCCAGCAGTTCACAGGGAAGCACTGAAGCTTTCTTT; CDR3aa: CASSSQGSTEAFF
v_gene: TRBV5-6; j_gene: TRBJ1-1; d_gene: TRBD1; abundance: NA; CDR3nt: TGTGCCAGCAGCCCAGGGACAGCCGGAGTGGTTGCTGAAGCTTTCTTT; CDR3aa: CASSPGTAGVVAEAFF
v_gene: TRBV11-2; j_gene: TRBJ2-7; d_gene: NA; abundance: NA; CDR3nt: TGTGCCAGCAGCGAGCGAACCGCTTGGGAGCAGTACTTC; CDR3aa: CASSERTAWEQYF
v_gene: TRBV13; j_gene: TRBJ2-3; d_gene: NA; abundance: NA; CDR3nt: TGTGCCAGCAGCAACAGCCGACTAGGACAAGATACGCAGTATTTT; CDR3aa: CASSNSRLGQDTQYF
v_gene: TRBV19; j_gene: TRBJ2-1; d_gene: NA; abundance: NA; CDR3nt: TGTGCCAGCCGAGGTCCGGGGGACCTTCGAGAGCAGTTCTTC; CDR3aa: CASRGPGDLREQFF
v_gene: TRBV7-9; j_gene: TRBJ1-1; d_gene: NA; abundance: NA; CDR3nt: TGTTCCAGCAGCTCCCCAGTCTCGGCGGACACTGAAGCTTTCTTT; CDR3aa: CSSSSPVSADTEAFF
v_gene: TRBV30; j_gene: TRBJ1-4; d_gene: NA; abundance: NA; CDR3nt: TGTGCCTGGATGCGGTCTCCTAATGAAAAACTGTTTTTT; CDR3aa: CAWMRSPNEKLFF
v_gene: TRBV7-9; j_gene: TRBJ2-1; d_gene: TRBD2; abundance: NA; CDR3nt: TGTGCCAGCAGCCCCTATACTAGCGGGCGCCTCAATGAGCAGTTCTTC; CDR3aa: CASSPYTSGRLNEQFF
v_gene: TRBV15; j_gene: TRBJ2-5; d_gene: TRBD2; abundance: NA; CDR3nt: TGTGCCACCAGCAGACCGGGGGGATTCGGAGAGACCCAGTACTTC; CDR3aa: CATSRPGGFGETQYF
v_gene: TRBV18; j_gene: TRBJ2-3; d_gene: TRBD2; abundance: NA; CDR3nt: TGTGCCAGCTCACCATTTAGCGGGACTAATACGCAGTATTTT; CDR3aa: CASSPFSGTNTQYF
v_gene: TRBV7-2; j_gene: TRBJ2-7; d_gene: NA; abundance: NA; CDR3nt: TGTGCCAGCAGCTTTCAATTAGCCACCTCCTACGAGCAGTACTTC; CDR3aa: CASSFQLATSYEQYF
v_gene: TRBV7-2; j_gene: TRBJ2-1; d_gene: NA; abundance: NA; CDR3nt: TGTGCCAGCAGCTTGGCTGGGCAGACCTACAATGAGCAGTTCTTC; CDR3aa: CASSLAGQTYNEQFF